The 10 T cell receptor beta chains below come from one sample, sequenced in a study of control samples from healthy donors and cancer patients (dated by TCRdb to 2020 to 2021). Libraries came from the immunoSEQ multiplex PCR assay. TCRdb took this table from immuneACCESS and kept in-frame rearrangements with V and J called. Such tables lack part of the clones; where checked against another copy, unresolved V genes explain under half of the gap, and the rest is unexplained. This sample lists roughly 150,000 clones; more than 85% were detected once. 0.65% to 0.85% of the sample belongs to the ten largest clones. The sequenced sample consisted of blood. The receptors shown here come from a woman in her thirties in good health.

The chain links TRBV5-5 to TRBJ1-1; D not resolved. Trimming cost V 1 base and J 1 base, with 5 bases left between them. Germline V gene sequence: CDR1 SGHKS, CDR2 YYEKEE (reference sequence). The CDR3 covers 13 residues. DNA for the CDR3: TGTGCCAGCAGCTTGTGGGGGAACACTGAAGCTTTCTTT. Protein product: CASSLWGNTEAFF.

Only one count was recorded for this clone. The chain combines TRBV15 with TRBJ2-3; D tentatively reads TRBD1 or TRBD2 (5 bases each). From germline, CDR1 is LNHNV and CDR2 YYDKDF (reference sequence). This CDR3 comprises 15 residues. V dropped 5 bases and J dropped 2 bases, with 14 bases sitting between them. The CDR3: CATSLRDGPTDTQYF. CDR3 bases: TGTGCCACCAGCCTACGGGACGGACCCACAGATACGCAGTATTTT.

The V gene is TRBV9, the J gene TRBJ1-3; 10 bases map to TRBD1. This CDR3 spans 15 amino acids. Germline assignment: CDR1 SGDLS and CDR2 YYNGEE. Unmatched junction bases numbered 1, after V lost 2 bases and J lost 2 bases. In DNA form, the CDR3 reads TGTGCCAGCAGCGTCGGGACAGGGGCTGGAAACACCATATATTTT. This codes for CASSVGTGAGNTIYF.

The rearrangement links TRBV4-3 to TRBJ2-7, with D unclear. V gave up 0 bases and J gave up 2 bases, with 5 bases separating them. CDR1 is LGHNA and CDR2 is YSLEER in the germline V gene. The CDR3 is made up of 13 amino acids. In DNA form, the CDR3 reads TGCGCCAGCAGCCAAGAATTCGCCTACGAGCAGTACTTC. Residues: CASSQEFAYEQYF.

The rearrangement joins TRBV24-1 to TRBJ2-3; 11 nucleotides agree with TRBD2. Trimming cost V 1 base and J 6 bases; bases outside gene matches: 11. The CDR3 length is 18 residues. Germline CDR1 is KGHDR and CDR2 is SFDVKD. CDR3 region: CATSDFRLAGNGRDTQYF. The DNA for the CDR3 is TGTGCCACCAGTGATTTCCGACTAGCGGGAAATGGTCGGGATACGCAGTATTTT.

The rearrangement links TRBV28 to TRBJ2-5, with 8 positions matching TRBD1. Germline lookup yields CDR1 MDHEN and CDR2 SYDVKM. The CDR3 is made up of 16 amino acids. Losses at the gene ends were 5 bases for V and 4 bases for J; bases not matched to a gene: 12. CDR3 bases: TGTGCCAGCAGTCCCCTCAGGACAGGGTCGGCAGAGACCCAGTACTTC. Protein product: CASSPLRTGSAETQYF.

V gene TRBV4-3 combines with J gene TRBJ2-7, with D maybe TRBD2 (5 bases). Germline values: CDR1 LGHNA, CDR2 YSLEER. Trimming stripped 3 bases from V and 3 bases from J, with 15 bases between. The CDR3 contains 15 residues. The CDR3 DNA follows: TGCGCCAGCAGCCAGGAATGGCCCGGGAACTACGAGCAGTACTTC. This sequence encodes CASSQEWPGNYEQYF.

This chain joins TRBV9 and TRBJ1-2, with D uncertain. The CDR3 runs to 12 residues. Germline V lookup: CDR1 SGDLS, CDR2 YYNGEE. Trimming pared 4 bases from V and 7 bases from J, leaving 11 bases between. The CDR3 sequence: CASSPGEGGYTF. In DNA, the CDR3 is TGTGCCAGCAGCCCCGGGGAGGGTGGCTACACCTTC.

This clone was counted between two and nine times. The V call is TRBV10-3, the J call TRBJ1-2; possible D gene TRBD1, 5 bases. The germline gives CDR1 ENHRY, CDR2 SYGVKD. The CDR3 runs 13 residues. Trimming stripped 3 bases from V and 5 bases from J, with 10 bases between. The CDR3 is CAISDRQKYGYTF. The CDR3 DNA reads TGTGCCATCAGTGACAGACAGAAGTATGGCTACACCTTC.

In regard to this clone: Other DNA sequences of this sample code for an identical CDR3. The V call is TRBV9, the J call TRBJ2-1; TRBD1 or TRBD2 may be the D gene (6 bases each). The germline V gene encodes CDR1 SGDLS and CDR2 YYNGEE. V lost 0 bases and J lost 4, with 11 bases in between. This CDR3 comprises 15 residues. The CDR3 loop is CASSVAQGRYNEQFF. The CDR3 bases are TGTGCCAGCAGCGTAGCTCAGGGGAGGTACAATGAGCAGTTCTTC.